Presented here are 8 T cell receptor beta chains from one specimen sequenced in a study of cytomegalovirus exposure and HLA in healthy donors. A multiplex PCR was run with 60 Vbeta primers and 13 Jbeta primers. Clones were sequenced by immunoSEQ multiplex PCR, and TCRdb holds only the in-frame ones, with some missing. The table records some 80,000 clones, around 60% of them present only once. Source material: PBMCs. All receptors come from a male donor in good health and CMV-seropositive.

This clone showed up just once. V is TRBV27 and J is TRBJ1-2; possible D gene TRBD1, 5 bases. The CDR3 spans 13 residues. Trimming removed 3 bases from V and 6 bases from J, with 11 bases in between. Germline V gene sequence: CDR1 MNHEY, CDR2 SMNVEV (reference sequence). The CDR3 coding sequence is TGTGCCAGCAGTTTTGGGCAGGGTCATGGCTACACCTTC. It translates to CASSFGQGHGYTF.

This clone was detected only a few times. The V and J genes are TRBV19 and TRBJ2-1; perhaps TRBD2 as D (5 bases). Germline V gives CDR1 LNHDA, CDR2 SQIVND (reference sequence). V lost 4 bases and J lost 0, with 7 bases in between. The CDR3 sequence is 14 residues long. The CDR3, as DNA: TGTGCCAGTAGTACGGGGTCCTCCTACAATGAGCAGTTCTTC. Protein sequence: CASSTGSSYNEQFF. The whole variable domain, filled in from reference TRBV19 and TRBJ2-1, reads DGGITQSPKYLFRKEGQNVTLSCEQNLNHDAMYWYRQDPGQGLRLIYYSQIVNDFQKGDIAEGYSVSREKKESFPLTVTSAQKNPTAFYLCASSTGSSYNEQFFGPGTRLTVL.

J is TRBJ1-1 and V is TRBV5-1, with TRBD1 identical over 7 bases. With 0 bases clipped from V and 2 bases from J, the junction kept 4 bases outside the gene matches. The V gene's germline CDR1 is SGHRS and CDR2 YFSETQ. This CDR3 is 15 amino acids long. The CDR3 here is CASSLGGQSNTEAFF. The CDR3, as DNA: TGCGCCAGCAGCTTGGGGGGACAGTCCAACACTGAAGCTTTCTTT.

The chain couples TRBV19 to TRBJ2-3, with a tentative D call TRBD2 (5 bases). The CDR3 loop spans 15 amino acids. V lost 8 bases and J 2 bases, leaving 17 bases between the germline ends. Germline V gene lookup returns CDR1 LNHDA and CDR2 SQIVND (reference sequence). The CDR3 loop is CASRPKGVPTDTQYF. As DNA, the CDR3 is TGTGCCAGTCGCCCCAAGGGAGTCCCCACAGATACGCAGTATTTT.

Comment on this clone: Sequence at one end of the junction differs from germline and may be a read error. The chain carries TRBV5-1 and TRBJ2-7; a possible D gene is TRBD1 (6 bases). Germline values: CDR1 SGHRS, CDR2 YFSETQ. The CDR3 spans 13 residues. CDR3 nucleotide sequence: TGCACCAGCAGCCCGACAGGCTCCTACGAGCAGTACTTC. Translation gives CTSSPTGSYEQYF.

This clone was detected only a few times. This chain links TRBV4-1 with TRBJ2-7, with TRBD2 identical over 8 bases. This CDR3 is built from 13 residues. The V segment lost 4 bases and the J segment 3 bases; nucleotides outside the gene matches: 2. Per the germline V gene, CDR1 is MGHRA and CDR2 is YSYEKL. CDR3 in amino acids: CASSRGLDYEQYF. CDR3 in DNA: TGCGCCAGCAGCCGGGGACTAGACTACGAGCAGTACTTC.

The chain couples TRBV14 to TRBJ1-1; weak D call: TRBD1 (6 bases). This CDR3 has 15 amino acids. Trimming stripped 4 bases from V and 1 base from J, with 13 bases between. The germline CDR1 and CDR2 sequences are SGHDN and FVKESK. This chain's CDR3 is CASSPQTGPNTEAFF. CDR3 bases: TGTGCCAGCAGCCCGCAAACAGGGCCGAACACTGAAGCTTTCTTT.

The rearrangement links TRBV7-8 to TRBJ1-6; D might be TRBD1 (5 bases). Germline V gene data show CDR1 as SGHVS and CDR2 as FQNEAQ. The V end lost 1 base, the J end lost 7 bases, and 8 bases lay between the germline ends. This CDR3 comprises 14 residues. This CDR3 is CASSLETENSPLHF. The CDR3, as DNA: TGTGCCAGCAGCTTAGAGACAGAGAATTCACCCCTCCACTTT.